The 10 T cell receptor beta chains listed next were all sequenced from one sample in a study of blood T cell repertoires in COVID-19. Only in-frame clones appear in the TCRdb table, and some are missing; sequencing was by immunoSEQ multiplex PCR. The data show 250,000 to 300,000 clones, approximately 88% seen once. Sequences were obtained from peripheral blood. The receptors were sampled from a man aged 50 to 60 with acute or convalescent COVID-19.

The rearrangement uses TRBV27 and TRBJ2-7; 9 bases line up with TRBD2. V trimming: 0 bases; J trimming: 1 base; junction bases outside the gene matches: 1. The CDR3 contains 15 residues. Germline-derived CDR1 and CDR2 are MNHEY and SMNVEV (reference sequence). CDR3 residues: CASSLSSGGSYEQYF. CDR3 DNA sequence: TGTGCCAGCAGTTTATCTAGCGGGGGATCCTACGAGCAGTACTTC.

The CDR3 region has the DNA TGTGCCAGCTCACGAAACTCCGGGACAGCCAACACTGAAGCTTTCTTT. It translates to CASSRNSGTANTEAFF. V is TRBV18 and J is TRBJ1-1, with 7 bases aligning to TRBD1. Germline CDR1 reads KGHSH; CDR2 reads LQKENI. The CDR3 extends over 16 amino acids. The V gene end was trimmed by 4 bases and the J gene end by 2 bases; junction bases not matched to a gene: 10. Drawing the rest from reference TRBV18 and TRBJ1-1, the complete variable domain is NAGVMQNPRHLVRRRGQEARLRCSPMKGHSHVYWYRQLPEEGLKFMVYLQKENIIDESGMPKERFSAEFPKEGPSILRIQQVVRGDSAAYFCASSRNSGTANTEAFFGQGTRLTVV.

This rearrangement joins TRBV3-1 (or the pseudogene TRBV3-2) to TRBJ1-6; 8 bases are a match to TRBD1. Germline lookup yields CDR1 LGHDT and CDR2 YNNKEL (reference sequence). The CDR3 has 15 residues. The junction had 8 bases not matched to a gene; V was cut back by 4 bases and J by 9 bases. CDR3 region: CASSPTGTGGSPLHF. In nucleotides, the CDR3 is TGTGCCAGCAGCCCCACCGGGACAGGCGGTTCACCCCTCCACTTT.

The chain employs TRBV7-9 and TRBJ2-5; 9 positions match TRBD2. Losses at the gene ends were 5 bases for V and 2 bases for J; bases not matched to a gene: 18. The CDR3 is 19 residues long. CDR1 is SEHNR, CDR2 FQNEAQ, per germline (reference sequence). The CDR3 loop is CASSIIGAHSGGWQETQYF. In DNA, the CDR3 is TGTGCCAGCAGCATCATCGGGGCCCACAGCGGGGGGTGGCAAGAGACCCAGTACTTC.

The chain is built from TRBV27 and TRBJ2-3; no reliable D call. The germline CDR1 and CDR2 sequences are MNHEY and SMNVEV (reference sequence). This CDR3 region has 14 residues. V was pared by 3 bases and J by 2 bases, with 9 bases between. For the CDR3, the DNA is TGTGCCAGCAGTTTCCTGGGCGACACAGATACGCAGTATTTT. The encoded protein is CASSFLGDTDTQYF.

The chain combines TRBV2 with TRBJ2-7; TRBD1 matches at 9 bases. This CDR3 spans 17 amino acids. The germline CDR1 and CDR2 sequences are SNHLY and FYNNEI. The V and J ends lost 1 base and 2 bases, in that order; junction bases with no gene match: 9. The CDR3 loop reads CASSEGSTGTGTYEQYF. The CDR3 DNA follows: TGTGCCAGCAGTGAAGGATCAACCGGGACAGGGACCTACGAGCAGTACTTC.

This chain uses TRBV5-1 with TRBJ2-2; TRBD2 is a possible D gene (5 bases). Germline CDR1 and CDR2: SGHRS and YFSETQ. CDR3 length: 18 residues. V dropped 1 base and J dropped 0 bases, with 16 bases sitting between them. The CDR3 nucleotides read TGCGCCAGCAGCTTGCGCCCCACCTCAGCGGCGAACACCGGGGAGCTGTTTTTT. Residues: CASSLRPTSAANTGELFF.

This clone was seen only a few times. CDR3 in amino acids: CASSLYRGGSYNEQFF. In nucleotides, the CDR3 is TGTGCCAGCAGCCTTTACAGGGGGGGCTCCTACAATGAGCAGTTCTTC. The chain uses TRBV3-1 (or the pseudogene TRBV3-2) and TRBJ2-1; the D gene is possibly TRBD1 (8 bases). The CDR3 length is 16 residues. Germline CDR1 reads LGHDT; CDR2 reads YNNKEL (reference sequence). V was trimmed by 4 bases and J by 0 bases, leaving 13 bases between them.

The chain couples TRBV2 to TRBJ2-7; the match to TRBD2 covers 12 bases. Germline CDR1 reads SNHLY; CDR2 reads FYNNEI. Trimming took 5 bases from V and 4 from J; bases not matched to a gene: 6. The CDR3 covers 15 residues. CDR3: CASSPLAGGAYEQYF. DNA of the CDR3: TGTGCCAGCAGTCCGCTAGCGGGGGGGGCTTACGAGCAGTACTTC.

A single count supports this clone. The CDR3 nucleotides are TGTGCCAGCGGTCCCCCAGGGGTCAGTGAAAAACTGTTTTTT. Its protein is CASGPPGVSEKLFF. The J gene is TRBJ1-4, the V gene TRBV3-1 (or the pseudogene TRBV3-2); D perhaps matches TRBD1 (6 bases). Germline loops: CDR1 LGHDT, CDR2 YNNKEL (reference sequence). This CDR3 is built from 14 residues. V was shortened by 8 bases and J by 7 bases, with 17 bases between the two germline ends.